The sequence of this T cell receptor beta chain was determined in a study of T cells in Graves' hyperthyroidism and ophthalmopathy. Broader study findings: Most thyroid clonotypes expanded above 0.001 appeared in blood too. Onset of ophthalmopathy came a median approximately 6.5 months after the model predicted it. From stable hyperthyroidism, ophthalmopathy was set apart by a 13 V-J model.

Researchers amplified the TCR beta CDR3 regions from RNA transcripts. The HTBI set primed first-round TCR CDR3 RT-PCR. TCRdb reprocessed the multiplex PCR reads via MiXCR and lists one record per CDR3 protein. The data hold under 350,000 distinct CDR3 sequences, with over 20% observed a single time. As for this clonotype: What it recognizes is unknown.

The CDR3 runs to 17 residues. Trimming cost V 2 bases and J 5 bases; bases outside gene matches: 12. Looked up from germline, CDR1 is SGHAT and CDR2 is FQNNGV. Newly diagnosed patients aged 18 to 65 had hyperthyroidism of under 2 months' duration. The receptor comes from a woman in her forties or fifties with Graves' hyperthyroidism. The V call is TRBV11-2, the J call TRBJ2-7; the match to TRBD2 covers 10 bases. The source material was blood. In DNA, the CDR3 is TGTGCCAGCAGCTTAAGGACTAGCGGTACACTAGACCACGAGCAGTACTTC. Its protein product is CASSLRTSGTLDHEQYF. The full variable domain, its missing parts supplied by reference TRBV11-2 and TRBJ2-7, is EAGVAQSPRYKIIEKRQSVAFWCNPISGHATLYWYQQILGQGPKLLIQFQNNGVVDDSQLPKDRFSAERLKGVDSTLKIQPAKLEDSAVYLCASSLRTSGTLDHEQYFGPGTRLTVT.